The entry below describes one TCR beta chain. Antigen specificity is unknown. Sequenced by immunoSEQ multiplex PCR; TCRdb stores in-frame clones only, minus some. In the table there are roughly 100,000 clones, more than 70% of which are singletons. Second-dose schedules of about 4 or about 12 weeks were combined. The data were obtained in a study of T cell responses to AZD1222 COVID-19 vaccine. Study findings and constraints: The study identified only five to seven AZD1222 recipients as seropositive at baseline. White British ancestry dominated among donors, who included more females, and clonal diversity was possibly underestimated.

V lost 4 bases and J 0 bases, leaving 11 bases between the germline ends. Germline V lookup: CDR1 SGHRS, CDR2 YFSETQ. The CDR3 sequence is 15 residues long. This chain joins TRBV5-1 and TRBJ1-3; TRBD1 is a possible D gene (6 bases). This TCR was sampled from an adult who received the AZD1222 COVID-19 vaccine. The starting material was peripheral blood, obtained 28 days after the second AZD1222 dose. The CDR3 bases are TGCGCCAGCAGCACCGGACAGTCCTCTGGAAACACCATATATTTT. Translating gives CASSTGQSSGNTIYF.